This T cell receptor beta chain was sequenced for a study of CD8 T cells in Susac syndrome. The multiple sclerosis controls consisted of treatment-naive patients with relapsing-remitting disease, either stable or active. The CDR3 is made up of 15 amino acids. Trimming cost V 0 bases and J 2 bases, with 9 bases left between them. Germline assignment: CDR1 MNHEY and CDR2 SVGAGI. Random hexamers were used to reverse transcribe 0.5 to 1 ug of RNA. TCRdb called the immunoSEQ multiplex PCR reads again in MiXCR, with one record for every CDR3 protein. The sample shows some 300,000 distinct CDR3 sequences, 80% to 90% of them seen only once.

The rearrangement uses TRBV6-5 and TRBJ2-3; no definite D call. The sample comprised CD8+ T cells from PBMCs. This receptor was identified in a human donor with multiple sclerosis. The CDR3 region is CASSYSPVHTDTQYF. In DNA, the CDR3 is TGTGCCAGCAGTTACTCGCCTGTTCACACAGATACGCAGTATTTT.